The clone carrying this TCR beta chain was seen a few times. Its antigen is unidentified. This sample was included in a study of T cells in Graves' hyperthyroidism and ophthalmopathy. Hyperthyroidism patients were newly diagnosed, had disease duration under 2 months, and were aged 18 to 65 years. PBMCs were derived from more than 8 ml fresh peripheral blood. Amplification targeted TCR beta CDR3 regions from RNA transcripts. When the TCR CDR3 underwent first-round RT-PCR, the HTBI primer set was used. MiXCR, run by TCRdb on the multiplex PCR reads, gives a single entry per CDR3 protein. This sample carries under 400,000 distinct CDR3 sequences, approximately 15% of them seen once, and the ten largest clones take roughly a quarter. Study-wide results and caveats: By a 13 V-J model, ophthalmopathy was set apart from stable hyperthyroidism.

J lost 1 base, V lost 4 bases, and 13 bases had no gene match. This CDR3 contains 20 residues. CDR1 and CDR2 from the germline V gene are SGHTA and FQGNSA. The sequenced sample consisted of blood. This TCR was sampled from a woman aged 18-29 years with Graves' hyperthyroidism that later progressed to Graves' ophthalmopathy. The chain is built from TRBV7-2 and TRBJ2-2, with 12 positions matching TRBD2. CDR3 sequence reads: CASSSSGLAGFLGNTGELFF. The CDR3, as DNA: TGTGCCAGCAGCTCATCAGGACTAGCGGGATTCCTGGGGAACACCGGGGAGCTGTTTTTT.